The text below deals with one TCR beta chain. Its cognate antigen is unknown. This specimen belongs to a study of cytomegalovirus exposure and HLA in healthy donors. Study-wide points: As a later analysis revealed, the rate of TCR association differed by HLA locus, with DRB1 most and HLA-C fewest. Fewer N-insertions (relative to the roughly 720-donor mean) were reportedly seen in an Asian-associated ancestry cluster in a later analysis. Later genetic work tied a missense DCLRE1C variant to beta-chain V and J trimming.

Germline trimming cut 3 bases from V and 7 bases from J; bases unmatched to any gene: 12. Per germline, CDR1 SGHVS and CDR2 FQNEAQ. The CDR3 runs 15 residues. PCR primers comprised 60 Vbeta and 13 Jbeta primers. Sequenced by immunoSEQ multiplex PCR; TCRdb stores in-frame clones only, minus some. Found here are approximately 280,000 clones, 70% to 90% of them singletons; the top ten hold roughly 2.3%. This clonotype was sampled from a woman aged 18-30 years in good health and CMV-seronegative. The chain links TRBV7-8 to TRBJ2-7, with 7 positions matching TRBD1. Specimen: PBMCs. The CDR3 region has the DNA TGTGCCAGCAGCTTTCCCAGGCAAGACAGGGAAGAGCAGTACTTC. This encodes CASSFPRQDREEQYF.